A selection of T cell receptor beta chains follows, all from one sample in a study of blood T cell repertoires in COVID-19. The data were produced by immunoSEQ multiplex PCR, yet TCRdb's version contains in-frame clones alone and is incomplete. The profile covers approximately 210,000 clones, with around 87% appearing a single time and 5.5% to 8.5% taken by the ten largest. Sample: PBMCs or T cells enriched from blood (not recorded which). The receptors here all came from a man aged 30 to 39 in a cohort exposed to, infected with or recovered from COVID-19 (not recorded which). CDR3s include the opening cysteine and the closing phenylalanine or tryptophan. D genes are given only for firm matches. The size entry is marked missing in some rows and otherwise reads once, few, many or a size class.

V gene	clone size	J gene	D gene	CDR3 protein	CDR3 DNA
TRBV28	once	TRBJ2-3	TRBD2	CASSLELAGVQEADTQYF	TGTGCCAGCAGTTTGGAACTAGCGGGAGTTCAGGAAGCAGATACGCAGTATTTT
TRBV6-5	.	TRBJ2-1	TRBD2	CASRVKLLGGNEQFF	TGTGCCAGCAGAGTCAAACTCCTGGGAGGGAATGAGCAGTTCTTC
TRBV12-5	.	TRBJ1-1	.	CASASTTKNTEAFF	TGTGCTAGTGCCTCGACAACGAAGAACACTGAAGCTTTCTTT
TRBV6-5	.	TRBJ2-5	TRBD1	CASNRGQGRETQYF	TGTGCCAGCAACCGAGGACAGGGGAGGGAGACCCAGTACTTC
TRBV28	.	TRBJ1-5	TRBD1	CASSLEGTGLWQPQHF	TGTGCCAGCAGTTTAGAGGGGACAGGGCTTTGGCAGCCCCAGCATTTT
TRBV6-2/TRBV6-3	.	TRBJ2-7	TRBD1	CASSYAWTGGYEQYF	TGTGCCAGCAGTTACGCCTGGACAGGGGGCTACGAGCAGTACTTC
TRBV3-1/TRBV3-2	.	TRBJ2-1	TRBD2	CASSLAGRTQFF	TGTGCCAGCAGCCTTGCCGGGAGGACGCAGTTCTTC
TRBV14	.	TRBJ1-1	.	CASSQVAGRTEAFF	TGTGCCAGCAGCCAAGTGGCAGGAAGGACTGAAGCTTTCTTT
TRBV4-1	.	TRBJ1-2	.	CASSQDPTVYGYTF	TGCGCCAGCAGCCAAGATCCGACAGTCTATGGCTACACCTTC
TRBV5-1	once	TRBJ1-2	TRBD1	CASSVGQGNGYTF	TGCGCCAGCAGCGTGGGACAGGGGAACGGCTACACCTTC
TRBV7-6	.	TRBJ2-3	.	CASSWRPDFTDTQYF	TGTGCCAGCAGCTGGAGACCAGACTTCACAGATACGCAGTATTTT
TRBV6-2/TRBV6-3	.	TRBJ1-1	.	CASSRSGTRFEAFF	TGTGCCAGCAGTAGATCCGGGACAAGGTTCGAAGCTTTCTTT
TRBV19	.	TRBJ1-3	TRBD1	CASSMGDSSAFGNTIYF	TGTGCCAGTAGTATGGGGGACAGCTCAGCCTTTGGAAACACCATATATTTT
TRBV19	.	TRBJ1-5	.	CASSWGGGPNQPQHF	TGTGCCAGTAGTTGGGGCGGGGGACCCAATCAGCCCCAGCATTTT
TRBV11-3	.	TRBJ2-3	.	CASSPRDTETDTQYF	TGTGCCAGCAGCCCCCGGGACACGGAAACAGATACGCAGTATTTT
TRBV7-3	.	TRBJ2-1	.	CASSPSNEQFF	TGTGCCAGCAGCCCTAGCAATGAGCAGTTCTTC
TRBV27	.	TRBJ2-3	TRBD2	CASSSGLAGMSDTQYF	TGTGCCAGCAGTTCCGGACTAGCGGGAATGTCAGATACGCAGTATTTT
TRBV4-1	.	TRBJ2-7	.	CASSQDPIWTVNFYEQYF	TGCGCCAGCAGCCAAGACCCCATTTGGACAGTGAACTTCTACGAGCAGTACTTC
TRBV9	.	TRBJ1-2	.	CASSVATGWGDYGYTF	TGTGCCAGCAGCGTAGCTACCGGATGGGGGGACTATGGCTACACCTTC
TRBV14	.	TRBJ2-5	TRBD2	CASSQDPGGRETQYF	TGTGCCAGCAGCCAAGATCCGGGAGGGAGGGAGACCCAGTACTTC
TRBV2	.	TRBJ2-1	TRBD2	CANAGLAGVEQFF	TGTGCCAACGCGGGACTAGCGGGTGTTGAGCAGTTCTTC
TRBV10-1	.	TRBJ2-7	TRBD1	CASSEPDRPSQDEQYF	TGCGCCAGCAGTGAGCCGGACAGGCCGTCTCAAGACGAGCAGTACTTC
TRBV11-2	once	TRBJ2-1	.	CASSLGANENYNEQFF	TGTGCCAGCAGCTTAGGGGCCAATGAAAACTACAATGAGCAGTTCTTC
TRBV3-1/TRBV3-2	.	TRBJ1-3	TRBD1	CASSPTGGSGNTIYF	TGTGCCAGCAGCCCGACAGGGGGCTCTGGAAACACCATATATTTT
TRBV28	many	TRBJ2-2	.	CASSIGGNTGELFF	TGTGCCAGCAGCATAGGGGGGAACACCGGGGAGCTGTTTTTT
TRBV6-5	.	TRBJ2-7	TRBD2	CASSYVDSGSYEQYF	TGTGCCAGCAGTTACGTGGATAGCGGGAGCTACGAGCAGTACTTC
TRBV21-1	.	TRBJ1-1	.	CARPPAGGPNTEAFF	TGTGCCAGACCTCCAGCCGGGGGGCCGAACACTGAAGCTTTCTTT
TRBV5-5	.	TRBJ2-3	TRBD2	CASIPIAGGPGDTQYF	TGTGCCAGCATCCCGATAGCGGGAGGGCCGGGGGATACGCAGTATTTT
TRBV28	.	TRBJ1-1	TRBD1	CASTGGNTEAFF	TGTGCCAGCACAGGGGGGAACACTGAAGCTTTCTTT
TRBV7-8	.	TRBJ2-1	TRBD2	CASSLATSGSISYNEQFF	TGTGCCAGCAGCTTAGCAACTAGCGGGAGTATTTCCTACAATGAGCAGTTCTTC
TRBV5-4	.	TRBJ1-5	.	CASSLDAAGNQPQHF	TGTGCCAGCAGCTTGGATGCTGCGGGCAATCAGCCCCAGCATTTT
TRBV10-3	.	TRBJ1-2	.	CAISESIGASFNTF	TGTGCCATCAGTGAGAGTATTGGGGCGTCTTTCAACACCTTC
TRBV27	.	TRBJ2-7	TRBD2	CASSSTRRGLAGGHEQYF	TGTGCCAGCAGCTCTACTAGGAGGGGGCTAGCGGGAGGACACGAGCAGTACTTC
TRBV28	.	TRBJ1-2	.	CASKDSNYGYTF	TGTGCCAGCAAGGACAGTAACTATGGCTACACCTTC
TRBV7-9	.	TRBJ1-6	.	CASSLGTANSPLHF	TGTGCCAGCAGCTTAGGGACAGCAAATTCACCCCTCCACTTT
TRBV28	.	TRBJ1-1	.	CASSLGGFGAFF	TGTGCCAGCAGTTTAGGGGGCTTTGGGGCTTTCTTT
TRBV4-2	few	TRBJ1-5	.	CASSQDNKGNQPQHF	TGTGCCAGCAGCCAAGATAACAAAGGCAATCAGCCCCAGCATTTT
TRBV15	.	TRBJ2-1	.	CATSRELDYNEQFF	TGTGCCACCAGCAGAGAGCTAGACTACAATGAGCAGTTCTTC
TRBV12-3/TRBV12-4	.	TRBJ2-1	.	CASSSSSYEQFF	TGTGCCAGCAGTTCCTCCTCCTATGAGCAGTTCTTC
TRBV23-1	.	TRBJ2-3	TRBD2	CASSHEGGGTDTQYF	TGCGCCAGCAGTCACGAGGGAGGGGGCACAGATACGCAGTATTTT
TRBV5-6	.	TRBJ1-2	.	CASSLQVPNYGYTF	TGTGCCAGCAGCTTACAGGTACCTAACTATGGCTACACCTTC
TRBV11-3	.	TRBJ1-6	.	CASSDIRGSPLHF	TGTGCCAGCAGCGACATAAGGGGCTCACCCCTCCACTTT
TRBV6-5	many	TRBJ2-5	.	CASSYPRNKGMETQYF	TGTGCCAGCAGTTACCCGAGAAACAAGGGGATGGAGACCCAGTACTTC
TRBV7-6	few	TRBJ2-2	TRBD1	CASSSNRQGPTGELFF	TGTGCCAGCAGCTCAAACCGACAGGGCCCCACCGGGGAGCTGTTTTTT
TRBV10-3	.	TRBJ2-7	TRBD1	CAIRSTGSNEQYF	TGTGCCATCAGATCGACAGGGTCCAACGAGCAGTACTTC
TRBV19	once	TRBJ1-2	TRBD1	CASRPRGTGASGYTF	TGTGCCAGTAGGCCTAGGGGGACAGGCGCCTCTGGCTACACCTTC
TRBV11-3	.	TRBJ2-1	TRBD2	CASSERSSGDNEQFF	TGTGCCAGCAGCGAACGTTCTAGCGGTGACAATGAGCAGTTCTTC
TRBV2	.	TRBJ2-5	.	CASTMTEWQETQYF	TGTGCCAGCACCATGACAGAATGGCAAGAGACCCAGTACTTC
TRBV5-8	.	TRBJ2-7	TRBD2	CASSLASGSSYEQYF	TGTGCCAGCAGCTTGGCCAGCGGGAGTTCCTACGAGCAGTACTTC
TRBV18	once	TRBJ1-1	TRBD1	CASSRDRERTSEAFF	TGTGCCAGCTCGCGGGACAGGGAACGAACATCTGAAGCTTTCTTT
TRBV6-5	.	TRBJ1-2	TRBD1	CASSDSGTVNYGYTF	TGTGCCAGCAGCGATTCCGGGACAGTTAACTATGGCTACACCTTC